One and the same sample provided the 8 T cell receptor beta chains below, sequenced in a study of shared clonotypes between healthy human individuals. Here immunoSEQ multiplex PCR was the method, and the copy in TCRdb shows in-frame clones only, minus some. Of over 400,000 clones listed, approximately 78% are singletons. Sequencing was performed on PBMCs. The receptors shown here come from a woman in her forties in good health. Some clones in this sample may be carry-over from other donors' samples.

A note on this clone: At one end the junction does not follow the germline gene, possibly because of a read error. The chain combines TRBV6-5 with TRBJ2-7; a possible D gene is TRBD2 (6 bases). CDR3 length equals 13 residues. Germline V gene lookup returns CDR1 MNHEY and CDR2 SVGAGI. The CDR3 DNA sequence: TGTGCCAGATCTTGCGCGGGAAGAGGAATGGGTTTGTTC. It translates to CARSCAGRGMGLF.

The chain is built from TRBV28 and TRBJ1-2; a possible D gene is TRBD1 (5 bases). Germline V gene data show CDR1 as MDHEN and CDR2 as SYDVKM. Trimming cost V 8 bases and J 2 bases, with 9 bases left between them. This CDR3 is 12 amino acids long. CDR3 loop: CASHRQNYGYTF. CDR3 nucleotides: TGTGCCAGCCACAGGCAAAACTATGGCTACACCTTC.

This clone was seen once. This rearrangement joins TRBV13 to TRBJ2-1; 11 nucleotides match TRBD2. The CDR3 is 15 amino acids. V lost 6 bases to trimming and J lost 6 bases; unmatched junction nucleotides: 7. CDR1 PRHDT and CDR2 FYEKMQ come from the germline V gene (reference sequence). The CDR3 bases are TGTGCCAGCAGACGTAGCGGGAGGGGCCCCAATGAGCAGTTCTTC. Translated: CASRRSGRGPNEQFF. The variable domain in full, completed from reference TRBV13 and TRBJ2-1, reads AAGVIQSPRHLIKEKRETATLKCYPIPRHDTVYWYQQGPGQDPQFLISFYEKMQSDKGSIPDRFSAQQFSDYHSELNMSSLELGDSALYFCASRRSGRGPNEQFFGPGTRLTVL.

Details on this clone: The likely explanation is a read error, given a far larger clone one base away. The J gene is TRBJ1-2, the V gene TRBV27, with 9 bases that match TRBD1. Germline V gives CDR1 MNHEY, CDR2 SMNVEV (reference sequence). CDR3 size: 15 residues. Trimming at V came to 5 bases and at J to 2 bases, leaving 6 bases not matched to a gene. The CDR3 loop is CASSLRQGGNYGYTF. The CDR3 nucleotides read TGTGCCAGCAGTCTGAGACAGGGGGGGAACTATGGCTACACCTTC.

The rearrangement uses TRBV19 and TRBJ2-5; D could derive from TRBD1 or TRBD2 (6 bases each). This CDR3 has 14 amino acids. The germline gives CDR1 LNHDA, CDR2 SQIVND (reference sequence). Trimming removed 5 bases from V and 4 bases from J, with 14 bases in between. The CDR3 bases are TGTGCCAGTAGTGTCCTCGGGGGCGCAGAGACCCAGTACTTC. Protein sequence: CASSVLGGAETQYF.

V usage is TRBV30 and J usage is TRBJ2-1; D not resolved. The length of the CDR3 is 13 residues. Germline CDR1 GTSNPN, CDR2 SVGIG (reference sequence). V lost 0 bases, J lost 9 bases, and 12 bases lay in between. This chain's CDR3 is CAWSVPTYGEQFF. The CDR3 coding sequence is TGTGCCTGGAGTGTTCCCACCTACGGTGAGCAGTTCTTC.

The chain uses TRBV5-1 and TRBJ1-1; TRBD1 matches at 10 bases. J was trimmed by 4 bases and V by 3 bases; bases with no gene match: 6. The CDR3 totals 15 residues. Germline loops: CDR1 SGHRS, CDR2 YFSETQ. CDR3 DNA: TGCGCCAGCAGCTCCCAGGGACAGGGGAGCACTGAAGCTTTCTTT. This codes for CASSSQGQGSTEAFF.

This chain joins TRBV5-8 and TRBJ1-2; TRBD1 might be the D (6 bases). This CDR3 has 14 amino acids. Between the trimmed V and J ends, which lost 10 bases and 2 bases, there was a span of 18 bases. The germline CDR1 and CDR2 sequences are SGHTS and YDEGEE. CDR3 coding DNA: TGTGCCTGCGCCCCCGGACAGCCGAACTATGGCTACACCTTC. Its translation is CACAPGQPNYGYTF.